This TCR beta chain appears in the sequencing data of a study of shared clonotypes between healthy human individuals. Generated by immunoSEQ multiplex PCR, the TCRdb table keeps only in-frame clones and is missing some. Of about 530,000 clones detected, about 95% appear once; the ten largest clones hold about 0.064%. The CDR3 length is 15 residues. Germline CDR1 and CDR2: LNHDA and SQIVND (reference sequence). The V end lost 4 bases, the J end lost 1 base, and 13 bases lay between the germline ends. Sample: naive CD4+ T cells sorted from blood. Subset of the sample: CD45RA+ positively selected. The chain joins TRBV19 to TRBJ1-1; D uncertain. The clonotype comes from a woman in her thirties in good health. The CDR3 DNA sequence: TGTGCCAGTAGTACGAGAAGAGGCCCGAACACTGAAGCTTTCTTT. Its protein is CASSTRRGPNTEAFF. Combining the CDR3 with reference TRBV19 and TRBJ1-1 gives the whole variable domain DGGITQSPKYLFRKEGQNVTLSCEQNLNHDAMYWYRQDPGQGLRLIYYSQIVNDFQKGDIAEGYSVSREKKESFPLTVTSAQKNPTAFYLCASSTRRGPNTEAFFGQGTRLTVV.